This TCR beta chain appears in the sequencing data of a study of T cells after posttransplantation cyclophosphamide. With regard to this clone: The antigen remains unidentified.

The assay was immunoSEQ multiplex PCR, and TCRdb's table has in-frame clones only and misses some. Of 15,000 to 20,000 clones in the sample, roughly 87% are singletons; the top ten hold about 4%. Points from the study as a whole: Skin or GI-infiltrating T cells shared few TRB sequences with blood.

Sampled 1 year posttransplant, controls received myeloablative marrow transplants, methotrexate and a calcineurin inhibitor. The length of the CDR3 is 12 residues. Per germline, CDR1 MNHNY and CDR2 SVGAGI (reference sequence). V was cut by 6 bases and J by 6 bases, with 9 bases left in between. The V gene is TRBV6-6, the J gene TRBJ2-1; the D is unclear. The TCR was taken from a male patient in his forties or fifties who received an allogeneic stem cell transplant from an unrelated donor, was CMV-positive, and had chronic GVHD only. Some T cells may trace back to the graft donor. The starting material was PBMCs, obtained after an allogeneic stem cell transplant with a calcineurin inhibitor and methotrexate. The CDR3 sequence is CASSPASNEQFF. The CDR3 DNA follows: TGTGCCAGCAGCCCGGCTAGCAATGAGCAGTTCTTC.